The source of this T cell receptor beta chain is a study of CD8+ T cells in alopecia areata. Study results and caveats: An increase in clonality over normal scalp was evident in lesional scalp, especially alopecia totalis/universalis. Normal skin contains resident alphabeta T cells, and these are also sequenced in scalp samples. Clarity of TCR sharing across patients fell short of that in mice, possibly HLA-related.

The J segment lost 0 bases and the V segment lost 6 bases, leaving 5 bases of the junction unmatched. The CDR3 has 15 residues. Germline V gives CDR1 FNHDT, CDR2 SITEND (reference sequence). cDNA reverse transcribed from extracted RNA served as the sequencing template. Sequencing used immunoSEQ multiplex PCR; TCRdb keeps in-frame clones, though not all of them. Recorded here are 20,000 or so clones, with no singletons, and the ten leading clones hold around 29%. A sort of pooled cutaneous lymph node cells used CD4, CD8alpha, NKG2D, NKG2ACE and other stains. Details on this clone: What it binds is not known. The genes and germline here are from mouse. The observed sequence ends 4 residues before the CDR3 terminus, with the missing tail filled in from the germline J gene.

Sequenced material: CD8+ T cells sorted from a lymph node. The chain is built from TRBV19 and TRBJ2-7; 11 nucleotides agree with TRBD2. The TCR sequence derives from a C3H/HeJ mouse with alopecia areata. For the strain, the MHC haplotype given is H2-k. CDR3 sequence reads: CASNPTGGVSYEQYF. The sequenced part of the CDR3 DNA is TGTGCCAGCAACCCGACTGGGGGGGTCTCCTAT.